This T cell receptor (beta chain) was recorded in a study of T cells after yellow fever vaccination. Study-wide points: A faster peak, day 5 versus 15, was reached by the weaker secondary response. FACS-sorted repertoires might harbor abundant contaminating clonotypes from the bulk population. Boosting was followed by the reappearance of most primary-vaccination clones (around 95% CD4, around 90% CD8).

With 8 bases removed from V and 5 bases from J, the gap between germline ends came to 16 bases. The germline CDR1 and CDR2 sequences are MNHEY and SMNVEV (reference sequence). CDR3 length equals 13 residues. MiXCR, applied by TCRdb to the 5' RACE reads, yields one record per CDR3 protein. Of around 530,000 distinct CDR3 sequences in the sample, about 17% were seen once. This clonotype turned up a few times. Its antigen remains unidentified. The receptor comes from a man between 18 and 29 years old who received the YFV17D yellow fever vaccine. The material was PBMCs, obtained less than 6 days after the first yellow fever vaccination. The chain uses TRBV27 and TRBJ2-7; tentative D call: TRBD1 (5 bases). The CDR3 DNA is TGTGCCAGCGGCCCCACTGCAGGGAACGAGCAGTACTTC. Amino acids: CASGPTAGNEQYF.